The 28 T cell receptor beta chains presented below share a single source sample, sequenced in a study of blood T cell repertoires in COVID-19. Using immunoSEQ multiplex PCR, the repertoire was profiled, and TCRdb retains in-frame clones only, with some absent. Of fewer than 500,000 clones listed, around 90% are singletons. The sequenced material came from peripheral blood. The origin of the receptors is a young man with COVID-19, enrolled during active disease.

The V and J genes are TRBV7-2 and TRBJ2-7; 8 bases align to TRBD2. The CDR3 spans 15 residues. Germline V gives CDR1 SGHTA, CDR2 FQGNSA. V lost 4 bases and J lost 3; bases outside the gene matches: 8. CDR3 amino acids: CASSSTTTSGYEQYF. DNA of the CDR3: TGTGCCAGCAGCTCGACTACTACTAGCGGCTACGAGCAGTACTTC.

The V call is TRBV10-2, the J call TRBJ2-5; 11 bases align to TRBD2. With V trimmed by 5 bases and J by 5 bases, 7 bases remained unmatched. Per germline, CDR1 WSHSY and CDR2 SAAADI. This CDR3 spans 15 amino acids. CDR3 residues: CASSLTSGSRETQYF. CDR3 sequence (DNA): TGCGCCAGCAGTCTTACTAGCGGGAGTAGGGAGACCCAGTACTTC.

The V and J genes are TRBV19 and TRBJ1-1, with 7 bases identical to TRBD1. Per germline, CDR1 LNHDA and CDR2 SQIVND (reference sequence). After removal of 4 bases from V and 1 base from J, the junction contained 3 bases not matched to a gene. This CDR3 region has 14 residues. The CDR3 loop is CASSTNRGNTEAFF. DNA of the CDR3: TGTGCCAGTAGTACTAACAGGGGGAACACTGAAGCTTTCTTT. Supplemented by reference TRBV19 and TRBJ1-1, the full variable domain reads DGGITQSPKYLFRKEGQNVTLSCEQNLNHDAMYWYRQDPGQGLRLIYYSQIVNDFQKGDIAEGYSVSREKKESFPLTVTSAQKNPTAFYLCASSTNRGNTEAFFGQGTRLTVV.

This sequence joins TRBV19 and TRBJ1-1; TRBD1 matches 9 bases. The V and J ends lost 5 bases and 4 bases, in that order; junction bases with no gene match: 11. Germline CDR1 and CDR2: LNHDA and SQIVND (reference sequence). CDR3 length equals 16 residues. CDR3 protein: CASSPGQGTFVTEAFF. The CDR3 DNA reads as TGTGCCAGTAGTCCGGGACAGGGTACTTTTGTCACTGAAGCTTTCTTT.

The chain couples TRBV3-1 (or the pseudogene TRBV3-2) to TRBJ2-7, with D possibly being TRBD1 (5 bases). The germline V gene has CDR1 LGHDT and CDR2 YNNKEL (reference sequence). The CDR3 runs to 14 residues. V shed 4 bases and J shed 0 bases, with 10 bases lying between them. CDR3 sequence: CASSPRQFSYEQYF. The CDR3 DNA is TGTGCCAGCAGCCCCCGACAGTTCTCCTACGAGCAGTACTTC.

Details on this clone: Within the sample, other DNA sequences also encode this same CDR3. This chain links TRBV2 with TRBJ2-1, with 10 positions matching TRBD2. The germline V gene has CDR1 SNHLY and CDR2 FYNNEI. The CDR3 totals 14 residues. The ends lost 6 bases at V and 8 bases at J; junction bases unmatched: 7. The CDR3 here is CASRTGTSDHEQFF. CDR3 bases: TGTGCCAGCAGGACCGGGACTAGCGACCATGAGCAGTTCTTC.

The gene calls are TRBV29-1 and TRBJ1-1; D remains ambiguous. This CDR3 is built from 14 residues. Germline assignment: CDR1 SQVTM and CDR2 ANQGSEA. Trimming removed 5 bases from V and 2 bases from J, with 15 bases in between. The CDR3 DNA reads TGCAGCGTTAAATCCGGGGAAAGCAACACTGAAGCTTTCTTT. It codes for CSVKSGESNTEAFF.

The J gene is TRBJ1-1, the V gene TRBV11-2; D not certain. The V end was cut by 3 bases, the J end by 0 bases, with 8 bases between. Germline CDR1 SGHAT, CDR2 FQNNGV. This CDR3 spans 14 amino acids. CDR3 in DNA: TGTGCCAGCAGCTTGAGCTATATGAACACTGAAGCTTTCTTT. Translation gives CASSLSYMNTEAFF.

The count of this clone is one. The rearrangement joins TRBV30 to TRBJ2-3; 8 nucleotides line up with TRBD1. The J segment lost 8 bases and the V segment lost 2 bases, leaving 0 bases of the junction unmatched. This CDR3 has 11 residues. Germline CDR1 reads GTSNPN; CDR2 reads SVGIG (reference sequence). The CDR3 coding sequence is TGTGCCTGGAGTCAGGGGGCTACGCAGTATTTT. Its translation is CAWSQGATQYF. The full variable domain, rest sourced from reference TRBV30 and TRBJ2-3, is SQTIHQWPATLVQPVGSPLSLECTVEGTSNPNLYWYRQAAGRGLQLLFYSVGIGQISSEVPQNLSASRPQDRQFILSSKKLLLSDSGFYLCAWSQGATQYFGPGTRLTVL.

The rearrangement uses TRBV3-1 (or the pseudogene TRBV3-2) and TRBJ2-1; the match to TRBD2 covers 11 bases. Germline values: CDR1 LGHDT, CDR2 YNNKEL (reference sequence). Trimming took 5 bases from V and 8 from J; bases not matched to a gene: 17. The length of the CDR3 is 18 residues. The CDR3 loop reads CASSGSGLAVPDRDEQFF. The CDR3 DNA reads as TGTGCCAGCAGCGGTTCGGGACTAGCGGTCCCCGATCGAGATGAGCAGTTCTTC.

The chain couples TRBV2 to TRBJ2-7; 7 positions match TRBD2. The CDR3 is 17 residues long. Germline V gene sequence: CDR1 SNHLY, CDR2 FYNNEI. The J segment lost 2 bases and the V segment lost 1 base, leaving 11 bases of the junction unmatched. As DNA, the CDR3 is TGTGCCAGCAGTGAAGGGGAGGGACTACTAAAGACCTACGAGCAGTACTTC. This gives the protein CASSEGEGLLKTYEQYF.

The gene calls are TRBV7-9 and TRBJ1-3; the match to TRBD1 covers 11 bases. Germline-derived CDR1 and CDR2 are SEHNR and FQNEAQ (reference sequence). This CDR3 contains 17 residues. Trimming at V came to 4 bases and at J to 0 bases, leaving 5 bases not matched to a gene. CDR3 nucleotide sequence: TGTGCCAGCAGCTCCGGACAGGGGGCGAGCTCTGGAAACACCATATATTTT. Its protein is CASSSGQGASSGNTIYF.

The rearrangement uses TRBV6-5 and TRBJ1-2; weak D call: TRBD1 (6 bases). Germline values: CDR1 MNHEY, CDR2 SVGAGI. With 6 bases removed from V and 2 bases from J, the gap between germline ends came to 13 bases. The CDR3 has 14 amino acids. The CDR3 bases are TGTGCCAGCAGAGGCACGGGACACAACTATGGCTACACCTTC. Protein product: CASRGTGHNYGYTF.

V is TRBV5-1 and J is TRBJ2-7; 7 nucleotides agree with TRBD1. The ends lost 4 bases at V and 6 bases at J; junction bases unmatched: 7. This CDR3 contains 13 residues. Per germline, CDR1 SGHRS and CDR2 YFSETQ. CDR3 DNA sequence: TGCGCCAGCAGCGTAGTTACAGGGGCCGAGCAGTACTTC. Amino acids: CASSVVTGAEQYF. Drawing the rest from reference TRBV5-1 and TRBJ2-7, the complete variable domain is KAGVTQTPRYLIKTRGQQVTLSCSPISGHRSVSWYQQTPGQGLQFLFEYFSETQRNKGNFPGRFSGRQFSNSRSEMNVSTLELGDSALYLCASSVVTGAEQYFGPGTRLTVT.

The genes are TRBV27 and TRBJ2-2; D unresolved. Trimming left V 1 base short and J 7 bases short, with 7 bases between. Germline loops: CDR1 MNHEY, CDR2 SMNVEV (reference sequence). This CDR3 has 13 amino acids. This CDR3 is CASSLLPGGELFF. The CDR3 coding sequence is TGTGCCAGCAGTTTATTGCCGGGCGGGGAGCTGTTTTTT.

This clone was counted between two and nine times. This chain joins TRBV15 and TRBJ2-5; no reliable D call. V lost 1 base, J lost 4 bases, and 13 bases lay in between. Germline lookup yields CDR1 LNHNV and CDR2 YYDKDF (reference sequence). The CDR3 totals 15 residues. In nucleotides, the CDR3 is TGTGCCACCAGCAGAGTGTCGGCAGCAGGAGAGACCCAGTACTTC. This gives the protein CATSRVSAAGETQYF.

This chain connects TRBV6-1 to TRBJ2-7; D may be TRBD2 (5 bases). Germline CDR1 is MNHNS and CDR2 is SASEGT. V was clipped by 0 bases and J by 1 base, with 10 bases between them. This CDR3 comprises 15 residues. The CDR3: CASSEAVGGSYEQYF. CDR3 nucleotide sequence: TGTGCCAGCAGTGAAGCGGTCGGCGGGTCCTACGAGCAGTACTTC.

V gene TRBV5-1 combines with J gene TRBJ2-5, with 7 bases that match TRBD2. From germline, CDR1 is SGHRS and CDR2 YFSETQ. V lost 0 bases, J lost 2 bases, and 4 bases stayed unmatched. This CDR3 is built from 15 residues. CDR3 residues: CASSLAGGLQETQYF. The CDR3 bases are TGCGCCAGCAGCTTGGCGGGAGGCCTTCAAGAGACCCAGTACTTC.

V gene TRBV24-1 combines with J gene TRBJ2-2; 7 bases are shared with TRBD1. Germline V CDR1 and CDR2: KGHDR, SFDVKD. The CDR3 runs to 15 residues. V lost 5 bases, J lost 7 bases, and 9 bases stayed unmatched. This CDR3 is CATSAPTGFGGELFF. The CDR3 bases are TGTGCCACCAGTGCCCCGACAGGGTTCGGCGGGGAGCTGTTTTTT.

CDR3 DNA: TGTGCCAGCAGCTTGGAGCCATACAATGAGCAGTTCTTC. This translates into CASSLEPYNEQFF. This rearrangement joins TRBV5-4 to TRBJ2-1; no definite D call. Germline CDR1 SGHNT, CDR2 YYREEE (reference sequence). V lost 0 bases to trimming and J lost 4 bases, with 5 bases between them. This CDR3 is 13 amino acids long.

The chain uses TRBV29-1 and TRBJ2-7, with a weak D call TRBD1 (6 bases). The V gene lost 3 bases and the J gene lost 2 bases, with 11 bases spanning the gap. The CDR3 runs 13 residues. Germline loops: CDR1 SQVTM, CDR2 ANQGSEA. The CDR3 region is CSVENRVTYEQYF. CDR3 nucleotides: TGCAGCGTTGAGAACAGGGTCACCTACGAGCAGTACTTC.

This clone appeared a few times. The chain links TRBV10-1 to TRBJ1-1; D may be TRBD1 (6 bases). The V gene lost 6 bases and the J gene lost 0 bases, with 11 bases spanning the gap. The germline V gene encodes CDR1 WNHNN and CDR2 SYGVQD (reference sequence). The CDR3 spans 14 residues. The DNA for the CDR3 is TGCGCCAGCAGACCGGGACACATGAACACTGAAGCTTTCTTT. Translation: CASRPGHMNTEAFF.

The chain's CDR3 is CASSRTGGHEQYF. In DNA form, the CDR3 reads TGTGCCAGCAGTCGTACGGGGGGCCACGAGCAGTACTTC. This rearrangement joins TRBV2 to TRBJ2-7, with D maybe TRBD2 (7 bases). The V end lost 5 bases, the J end lost 5 bases, and 13 bases lay between the germline ends. Germline CDR1 reads SNHLY; CDR2 reads FYNNEI. This CDR3 spans 13 amino acids.

The rearrangement joins TRBV19 to TRBJ1-2; 8 bases align to TRBD1. The germline gives CDR1 LNHDA, CDR2 SQIVND (reference sequence). This CDR3 is 12 amino acids long. V lost 6 bases, J lost 8 bases, and 5 bases stayed unmatched. The CDR3 reads CASSPGQGGYTF. In DNA form, the CDR3 reads TGTGCCAGTAGCCCTGGACAGGGCGGCTACACCTTC.

J is TRBJ2-7 and V is TRBV5-1, with 7 nucleotides matching TRBD1. V was pared by 0 bases and J by 2 bases, with 8 bases of the junction left unmatched. The CDR3 spans 16 residues. Germline V gene data show CDR1 as SGHRS and CDR2 as YFSETQ. The CDR3 DNA follows: TGCGCCAGCAGCTTGGCATCGACAGGGTACACCTACGAGCAGTACTTC. Translating gives CASSLASTGYTYEQYF.

This clone is a singleton in its sample. The rearrangement links TRBV11-2 to TRBJ1-5; D uncertain. The ends were cut back, 4 bases at V and 6 bases at J, with 10 bases in the middle. The CDR3 has 13 residues. Germline V gene sequence: CDR1 SGHAT, CDR2 FQNNGV. As DNA, the CDR3 is TGTGCCAGCAGCTCGACTAATGGTCAGCCCCAGCATTTT. It translates to CASSSTNGQPQHF. Full variable domain (outside the CDR3, taken from reference TRBV11-2 and TRBJ1-5): EAGVAQSPRYKIIEKRQSVAFWCNPISGHATLYWYQQILGQGPKLLIQFQNNGVVDDSQLPKDRFSAERLKGVDSTLKIQPAKLEDSAVYLCASSSTNGQPQHFGDGTRLSIL.

The rearrangement joins TRBV7-2 to TRBJ2-7, with 8 positions matching TRBD1. The CDR3 extends over 15 amino acids. Germline V lookup: CDR1 SGHTA, CDR2 FQGNSA. With 5 bases clipped from V and 3 bases from J, the junction kept 9 bases outside the gene matches. The CDR3 nucleotides are TGTGCCAGCAGCACCACCGGGACAGGTGTCTACGAGCAGTACTTC. Protein: CASSTTGTGVYEQYF.

V is TRBV30 and J is TRBJ2-7, with 8 bases fitting TRBD1. The length of the CDR3 is 13 residues. Germline V lookup: CDR1 GTSNPN, CDR2 SVGIG (reference sequence). V lost 0 bases and J lost 6; bases outside the gene matches: 4. CDR3 nucleotides: TGTGCCTGGAGTGTCACAGGGGGAGCCGAGCAGTACTTC. Its protein product is CAWSVTGGAEQYF.